This TCR beta chain is drawn from a study of early T cells in non-severe SARS-CoV-2 infection. Study details: Sequenced material consisted of bulk RNA (from unsorted whole blood), and chains were unpaired.

V was clipped by 7 bases and J by 10 bases, with 17 bases between them. CDR1 is SNHLY and CDR2 is FYNNEI in the germline V gene. The CDR3 spans 14 residues. This clonotype has just a few counts. Its antigen is not known. Findings and caveats of the study: VDJdb matching favored anti-spike CD8 responses, missing private and CD4 specificities.

The TCR library protocol attached unique molecular identifiers to the individual cDNA molecules. A single record per CDR3 protein comes from TCRdb applying MiXCR to the 5' RACE reads. The sample holds fewer than 65,000 distinct CDR3 sequences, around 8.6% seen once. This chain links TRBV2 with TRBJ1-6, with a possible D match to TRBD1 (5 bases). The material was whole blood, obtained at baseline. This clonotype was sampled from an adult who was a healthcare worker with PCR-confirmed SARS-CoV-2 infection or an uninfected control (not recorded which). CDR3 DNA sequence: TGTGCCAGCATGACCGGGGCCGCGGGGTCACCCCTCCACTTT. Encoded protein: CASMTGAAGSPLHF.